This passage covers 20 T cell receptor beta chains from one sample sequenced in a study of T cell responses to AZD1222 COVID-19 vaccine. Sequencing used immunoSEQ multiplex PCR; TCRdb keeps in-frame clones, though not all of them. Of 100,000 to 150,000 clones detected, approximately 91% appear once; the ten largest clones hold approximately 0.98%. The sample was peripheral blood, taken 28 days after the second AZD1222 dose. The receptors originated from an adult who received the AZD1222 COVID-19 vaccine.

CDR3 sequence reads: CASRDPYNEQFF. In nucleotides, the CDR3 is TGCGCCAGCAGGGACCCATACAATGAGCAGTTCTTC. This chain links TRBV5-1 with TRBJ2-1; D remains unclear. The CDR3 contains 12 residues. CDR1 is SGHRS and CDR2 is YFSETQ in the germline V gene. Trimming stripped 5 bases from V and 4 bases from J, with 7 bases between.

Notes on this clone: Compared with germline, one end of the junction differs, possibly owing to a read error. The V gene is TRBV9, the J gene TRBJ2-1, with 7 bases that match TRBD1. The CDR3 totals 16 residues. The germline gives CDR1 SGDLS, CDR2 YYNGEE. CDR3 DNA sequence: TGTGCCACCAGCCGAACCCCGGACAGGTCCTACAATGAGCAGTTCTTC. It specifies CATSRTPDRSYNEQFF.

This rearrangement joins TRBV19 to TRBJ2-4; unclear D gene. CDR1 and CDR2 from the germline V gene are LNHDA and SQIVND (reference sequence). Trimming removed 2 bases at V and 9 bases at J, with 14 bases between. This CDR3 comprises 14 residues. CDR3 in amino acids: CASSISPLPTIQYF. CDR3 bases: TGTGCCAGTAGTATATCTCCCCTTCCAACCATTCAGTACTTC.

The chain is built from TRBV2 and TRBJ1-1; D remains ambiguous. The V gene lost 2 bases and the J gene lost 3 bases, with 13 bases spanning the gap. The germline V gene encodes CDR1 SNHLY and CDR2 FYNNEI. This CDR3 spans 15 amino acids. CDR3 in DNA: TGTGCCAGCAGTGAATTTGGCACGAGAGACACTGAAGCTTTCTTT. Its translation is CASSEFGTRDTEAFF.

The CDR3 reads CASSPQGRPSGNTIYF. The CDR3, as DNA: TGTGCCAGCTCACCCCAAGGGCGCCCCTCTGGAAACACCATATATTTT. V gene TRBV18 combines with J gene TRBJ1-3; D unclear. The CDR3 covers 16 residues. The germline V gene has CDR1 KGHSH and CDR2 LQKENI. Trimming took off 3 bases at V and 0 bases at J, with 12 bases between the two ends.

This CDR3 reads CASSENREKGNYGYTF. The CDR3 nucleotides are TGTGCCAGCAGTGAGAACAGGGAGAAGGGTAACTATGGCTACACCTTC. The genes are TRBV6-4 and TRBJ1-2; maybe TRBD1 (6 bases). CDR3 size: 16 residues. Germline V gene sequence: CDR1 MRHNA, CDR2 SNTAGT. The V end was cut by 3 bases, the J end by 1 base, with 15 bases between.

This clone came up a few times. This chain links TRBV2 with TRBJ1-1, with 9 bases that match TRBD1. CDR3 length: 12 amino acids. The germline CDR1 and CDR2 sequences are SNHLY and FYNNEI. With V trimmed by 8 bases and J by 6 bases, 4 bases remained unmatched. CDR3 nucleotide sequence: TGTGCCAGCTCACAGGGGGCGTCTGAAGCTTTCTTT. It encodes CASSQGASEAFF. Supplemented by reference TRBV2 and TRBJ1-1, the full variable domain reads EPEVTQTPSHQVTQMGQEVILRCVPISNHLYFYWYRQILGQKVEFLVSFYNNEISEKSEIFDDQFSVERPDGSNFTLKIRSTKLEDSAMYFCASSQGASEAFFGQGTRLTVV.

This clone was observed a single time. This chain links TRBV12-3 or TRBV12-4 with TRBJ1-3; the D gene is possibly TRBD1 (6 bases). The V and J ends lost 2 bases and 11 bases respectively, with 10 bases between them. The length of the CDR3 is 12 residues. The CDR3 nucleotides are TGTGCCAGCAGTTTAACAGGGAAGGCCATATATTTT. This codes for CASSLTGKAIYF.

The CDR3 region has the DNA TGTGCCAGCAGCTTATTGGCTAGCGGGTACACCGGGGAGCTGTTTTTT. This translates into CASSLLASGYTGELFF. The genes are TRBV11-2 and TRBJ2-2, with 8 bases lining up with TRBD2. CDR3 length equals 16 residues. Trimming took 2 bases from V and 3 from J; bases not matched to a gene: 5. Germline V gene sequence: CDR1 SGHAT, CDR2 FQNNGV. The full variable domain, with the rest looked up from reference TRBV11-2 and TRBJ2-2, is EAGVAQSPRYKIIEKRQSVAFWCNPISGHATLYWYQQILGQGPKLLIQFQNNGVVDDSQLPKDRFSAERLKGVDSTLKIQPAKLEDSAVYLCASSLLASGYTGELFFGEGSRLTVL.

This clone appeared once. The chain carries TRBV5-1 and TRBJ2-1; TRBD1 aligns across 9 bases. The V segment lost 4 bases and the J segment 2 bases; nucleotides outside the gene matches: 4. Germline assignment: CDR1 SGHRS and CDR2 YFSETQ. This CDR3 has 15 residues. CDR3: CASSLGQGPYNEQFF. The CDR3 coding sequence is TGCGCCAGCAGCCTTGGACAGGGGCCCTACAATGAGCAGTTCTTC. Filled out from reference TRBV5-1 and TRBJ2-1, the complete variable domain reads KAGVTQTPRYLIKTRGQQVTLSCSPISGHRSVSWYQQTPGQGLQFLFEYFSETQRNKGNFPGRFSGRQFSNSRSEMNVSTLELGDSALYLCASSLGQGPYNEQFFGPGTRLTVL.

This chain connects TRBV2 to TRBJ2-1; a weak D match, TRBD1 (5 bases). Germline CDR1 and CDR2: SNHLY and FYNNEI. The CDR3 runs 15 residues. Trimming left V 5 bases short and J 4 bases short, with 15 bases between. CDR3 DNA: TGTGCCAGCAGTAGAGACAGAGGACAATACAATGAGCAGTTCTTC. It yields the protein CASSRDRGQYNEQFF.

CDR3 region: CASSFDYTIYF. Here the CDR3 DNA reads TGTGCCAGCAGCTTCGACTACACCATATATTTT. This chain joins TRBV11-2 and TRBJ1-3; D is undetermined. V was pared by 3 bases and J by 8 bases, with 5 bases between. The CDR3 extends over 11 amino acids. In germline, CDR1 is SGHAT, CDR2 FQNNGV.

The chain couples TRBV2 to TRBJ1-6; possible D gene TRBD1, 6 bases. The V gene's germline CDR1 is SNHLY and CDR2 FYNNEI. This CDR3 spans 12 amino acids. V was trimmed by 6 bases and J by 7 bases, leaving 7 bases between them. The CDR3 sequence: CASRRGNSPLHF. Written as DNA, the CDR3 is TGTGCCAGCAGGAGGGGGAATTCACCCCTCCACTTT.

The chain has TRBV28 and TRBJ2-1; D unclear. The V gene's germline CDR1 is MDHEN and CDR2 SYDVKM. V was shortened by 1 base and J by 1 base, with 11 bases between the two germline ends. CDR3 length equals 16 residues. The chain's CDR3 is CASSLSSGRSYNEQFF. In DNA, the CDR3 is TGTGCCAGCAGTTTATCTTCCGGGCGGTCCTACAATGAGCAGTTCTTC.

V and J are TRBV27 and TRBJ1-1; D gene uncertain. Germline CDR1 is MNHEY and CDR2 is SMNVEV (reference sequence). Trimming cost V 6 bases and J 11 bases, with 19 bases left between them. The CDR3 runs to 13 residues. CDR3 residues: CASSPNSDHLAFF. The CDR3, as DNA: TGTGCCAGCAGCCCTAATAGTGACCATCTGGCTTTCTTT.

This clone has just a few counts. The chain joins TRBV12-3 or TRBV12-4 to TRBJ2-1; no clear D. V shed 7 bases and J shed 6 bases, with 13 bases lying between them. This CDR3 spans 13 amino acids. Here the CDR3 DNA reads TGTGCCAGCACCCTGGGGTTTGGCAATGAGCAGTTCTTC. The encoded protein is CASTLGFGNEQFF.

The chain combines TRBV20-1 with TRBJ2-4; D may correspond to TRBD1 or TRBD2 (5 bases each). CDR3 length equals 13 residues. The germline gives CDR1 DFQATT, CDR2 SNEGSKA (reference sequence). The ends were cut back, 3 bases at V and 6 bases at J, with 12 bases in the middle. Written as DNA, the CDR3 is TGCAGTGCTAGTAGGGACGGTGGAAACATTCAGTACTTC. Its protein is CSASRDGGNIQYF.

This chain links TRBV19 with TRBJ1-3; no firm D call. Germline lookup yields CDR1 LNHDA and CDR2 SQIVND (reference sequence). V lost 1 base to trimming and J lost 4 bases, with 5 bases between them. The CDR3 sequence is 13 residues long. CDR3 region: CASSIGAGNTIYF. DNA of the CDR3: TGTGCCAGTAGTATAGGAGCCGGAAACACCATATATTTT.

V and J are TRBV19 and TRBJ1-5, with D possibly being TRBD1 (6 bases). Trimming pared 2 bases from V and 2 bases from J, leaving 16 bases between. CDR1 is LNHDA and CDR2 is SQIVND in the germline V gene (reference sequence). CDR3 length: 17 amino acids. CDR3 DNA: TGTGCCAGTAGTATAAAGGGGCGGGGGGCCGGCAATCAGCCCCAGCATTTT. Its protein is CASSIKGRGAGNQPQHF.

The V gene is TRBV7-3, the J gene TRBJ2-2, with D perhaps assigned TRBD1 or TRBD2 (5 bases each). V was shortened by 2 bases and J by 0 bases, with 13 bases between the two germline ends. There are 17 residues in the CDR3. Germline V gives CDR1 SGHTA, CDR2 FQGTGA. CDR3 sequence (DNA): TGTGCCAGCAGCTTAGGTGGGGGAGTACCGAACACCGGGGAGCTGTTTTTT. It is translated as CASSLGGGVPNTGELFF.